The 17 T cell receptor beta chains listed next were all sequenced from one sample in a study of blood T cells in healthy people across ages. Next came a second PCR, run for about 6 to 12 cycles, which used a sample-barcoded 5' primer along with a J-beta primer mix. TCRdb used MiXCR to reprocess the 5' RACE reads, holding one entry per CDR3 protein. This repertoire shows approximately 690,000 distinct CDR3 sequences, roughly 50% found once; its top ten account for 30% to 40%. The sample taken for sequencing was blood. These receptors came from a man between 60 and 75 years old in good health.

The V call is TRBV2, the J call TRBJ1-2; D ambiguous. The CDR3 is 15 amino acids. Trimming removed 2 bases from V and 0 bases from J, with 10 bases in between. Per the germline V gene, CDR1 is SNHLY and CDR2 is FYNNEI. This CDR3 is CASSENPQANYGYTF. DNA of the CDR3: TGTGCCAGCAGTGAAAATCCGCAGGCTAACTATGGCTACACCTTC.

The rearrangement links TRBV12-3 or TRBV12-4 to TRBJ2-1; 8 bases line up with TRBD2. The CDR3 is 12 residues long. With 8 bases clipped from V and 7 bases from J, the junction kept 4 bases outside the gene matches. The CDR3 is CASASGGNEQFF. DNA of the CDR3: TGTGCCAGCGCCTCGGGGGGGAATGAGCAGTTCTTC.

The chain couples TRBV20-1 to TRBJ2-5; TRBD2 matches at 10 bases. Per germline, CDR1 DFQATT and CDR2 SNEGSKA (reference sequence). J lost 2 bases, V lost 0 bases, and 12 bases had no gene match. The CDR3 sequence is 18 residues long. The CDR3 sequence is CSARDPKRGGGSQETQYF. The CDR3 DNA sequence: TGCAGTGCTAGAGATCCCAAGCGGGGGGGTGGGAGTCAAGAGACCCAGTACTTC.

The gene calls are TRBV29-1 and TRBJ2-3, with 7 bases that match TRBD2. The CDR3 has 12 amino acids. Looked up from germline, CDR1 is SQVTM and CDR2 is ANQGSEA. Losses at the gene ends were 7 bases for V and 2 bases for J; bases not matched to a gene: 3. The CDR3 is CSGSGVTDTQYF. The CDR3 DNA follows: TGCAGCGGCAGCGGGGTCACAGATACGCAGTATTTT.

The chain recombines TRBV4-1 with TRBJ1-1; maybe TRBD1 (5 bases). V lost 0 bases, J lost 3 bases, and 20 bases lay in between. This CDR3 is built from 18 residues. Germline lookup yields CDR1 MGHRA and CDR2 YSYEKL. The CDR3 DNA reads TGCGCCAGCAGCCAAGATAGGCGCGTGACAGCGAGGTACACTGAAGCTTTCTTT. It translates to CASSQDRRVTARYTEAFF.

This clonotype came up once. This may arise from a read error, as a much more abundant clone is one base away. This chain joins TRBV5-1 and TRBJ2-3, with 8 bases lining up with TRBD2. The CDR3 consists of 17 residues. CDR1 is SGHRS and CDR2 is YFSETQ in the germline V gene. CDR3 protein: CASSPASGYPSTDAQYF. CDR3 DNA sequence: TGCGCCAGCAGCCCGGCTAGCGGGTACCCTAGCACAGATGCGCAGTATTTT.

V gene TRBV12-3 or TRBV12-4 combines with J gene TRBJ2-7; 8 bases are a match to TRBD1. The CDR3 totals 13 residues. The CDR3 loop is CVRQGDRIYEQYF. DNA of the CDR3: TGTGTCAGACAAGGGGACAGGATCTACGAGCAGTACTTC.

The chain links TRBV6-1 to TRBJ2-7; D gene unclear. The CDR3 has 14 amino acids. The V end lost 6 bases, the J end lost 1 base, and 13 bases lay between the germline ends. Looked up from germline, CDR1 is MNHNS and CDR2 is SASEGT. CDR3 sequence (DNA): TGTGCCAGCAGCTCCGAAATTGGGTCCTACGAGCAGTACTTC. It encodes CASSSEIGSYEQYF.

The CDR3 here is CASSWATSYGYTF. CDR3 in DNA: TGTGCCAGCAGTTGGGCCACATCCTATGGCTACACCTTC. The chain joins TRBV28 to TRBJ1-2; the D is unclear. The V gene's germline CDR1 is MDHEN and CDR2 SYDVKM. V lost 4 bases, J lost 4 bases, and 10 bases lay in between. The CDR3 loop spans 13 amino acids.

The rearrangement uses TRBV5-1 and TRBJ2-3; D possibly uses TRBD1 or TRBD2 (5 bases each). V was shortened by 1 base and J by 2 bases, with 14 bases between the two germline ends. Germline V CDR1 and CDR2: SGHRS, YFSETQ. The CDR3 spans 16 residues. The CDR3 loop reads CASSLIGTRNTDTQYF. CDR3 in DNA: TGCGCCAGCAGCTTGATAGGGACGAGGAACACAGATACGCAGTATTTT.

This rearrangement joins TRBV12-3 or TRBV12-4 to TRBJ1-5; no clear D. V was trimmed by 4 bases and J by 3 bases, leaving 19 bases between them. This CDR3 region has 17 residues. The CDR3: CASSSGQGNFFNQPQHF. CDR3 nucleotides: TGTGCCAGCAGTTCCGGTCAAGGGAATTTCTTCAATCAGCCCCAGCATTTT.

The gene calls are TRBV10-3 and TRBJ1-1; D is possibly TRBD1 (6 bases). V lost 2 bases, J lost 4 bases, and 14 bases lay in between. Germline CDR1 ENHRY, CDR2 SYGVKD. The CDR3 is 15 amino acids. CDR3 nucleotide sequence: TGTGCCATCAGTGAGCGGGCAGGGGATCTCACTGAAGCTTTCTTT. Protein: CAISERAGDLTEAFF.

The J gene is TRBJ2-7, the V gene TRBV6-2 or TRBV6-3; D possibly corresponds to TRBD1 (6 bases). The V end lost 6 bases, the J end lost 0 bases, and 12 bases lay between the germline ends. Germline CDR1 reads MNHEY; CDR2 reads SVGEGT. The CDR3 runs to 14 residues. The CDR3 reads CASRRPGASYEQYF. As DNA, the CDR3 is TGTGCCAGCAGGCGACCAGGGGCCTCCTACGAGCAGTACTTC.

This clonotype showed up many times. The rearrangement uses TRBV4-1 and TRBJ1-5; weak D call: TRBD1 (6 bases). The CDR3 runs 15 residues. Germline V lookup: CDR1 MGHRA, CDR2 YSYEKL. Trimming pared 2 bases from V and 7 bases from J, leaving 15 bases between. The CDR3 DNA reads TGCGCCAGCAGCCAACGTAGCGGGGGGCTGCAGCCCCAGCATTTT. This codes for CASSQRSGGLQPQHF.

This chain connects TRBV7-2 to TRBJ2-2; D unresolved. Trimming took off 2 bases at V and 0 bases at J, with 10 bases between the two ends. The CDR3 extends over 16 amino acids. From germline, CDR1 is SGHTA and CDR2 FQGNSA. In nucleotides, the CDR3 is TGTGCCAGCAGCTTATGGGCAGCTGCGAACACCGGGGAGCTGTTTTTT. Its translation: CASSLWAAANTGELFF.

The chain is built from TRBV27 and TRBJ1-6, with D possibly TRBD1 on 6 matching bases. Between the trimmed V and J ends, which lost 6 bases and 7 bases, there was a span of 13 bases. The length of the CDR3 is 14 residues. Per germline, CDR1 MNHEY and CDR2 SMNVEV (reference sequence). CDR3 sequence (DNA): TGTGCCAGCAGCTACACAGGGCGCAATTCACCCCTCCACTTT. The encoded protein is CASSYTGRNSPLHF.

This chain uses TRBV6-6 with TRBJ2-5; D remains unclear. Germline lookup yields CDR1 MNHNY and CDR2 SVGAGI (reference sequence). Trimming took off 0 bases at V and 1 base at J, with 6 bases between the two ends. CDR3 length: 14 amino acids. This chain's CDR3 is CASSYSSAQETQYF. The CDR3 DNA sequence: TGTGCCAGCAGTTACTCGTCAGCCCAAGAGACCCAGTACTTC.